The 21 T cell receptor beta chains below come from one sample, sequenced in a study of PD-L1 blockade in urothelial cancer. Time point indicated: pretreatment peripheral blood. Method: immunoSEQ multiplex PCR; TCRdb's copy keeps in-frame clones and lacks some. The sample yields tens of thousands of clones, approximately 83% seen once. Sequencing used PBMCs, obtained around atezolizumab (anti-PD-L1) treatment. The receptors stem from a man between 60 and 70 years old with urothelial cancer.

This rearrangement joins TRBV5-6 to TRBJ2-6; tentatively, D is TRBD2 (6 bases). Trimming removed 0 bases from V and 2 bases from J, with 6 bases in between. CDR3 length: 15 residues. Germline-derived CDR1 and CDR2 are SGHDT and YYEEEE. The CDR3 nucleotides are TGTGCCAGCAGCTTGGGGGGGGCTGGGGCCAACGTCCTGACTTTC. This codes for CASSLGGAGANVLTF.

The chain links TRBV7-2 to TRBJ1-5; D unclear. V lost 3 bases and J 7 bases, leaving 16 bases between the germline ends. Germline V gene data show CDR1 as SGHTA and CDR2 as FQGNSA. This CDR3 is 15 amino acids long. The CDR3 loop reads CASSFGGIGRQPQHF. The CDR3 DNA reads TGTGCCAGCAGCTTCGGTGGGATAGGGAGGCAGCCCCAGCATTTT.

The chain recombines TRBV7-9 with TRBJ2-1; D is possibly TRBD2 (5 bases). Germline V lookup: CDR1 SEHNR, CDR2 FQNEAQ (reference sequence). Between the trimmed V and J ends, which lost 5 bases and 4 bases, there was a span of 15 bases. The CDR3 consists of 15 residues. The CDR3 spells CASSTEGIFYNEQFF. In DNA, the CDR3 is TGTGCCAGCAGCACAGAGGGTATCTTTTACAATGAGCAGTTCTTC.

The V and J genes are TRBV7-2 and TRBJ1-4; 7 bases are a match to TRBD1. In germline, CDR1 is SGHTA, CDR2 FQGNSA. The CDR3 length is 15 residues. V lost 1 base, J lost 6 bases, and 5 bases stayed unmatched. The CDR3 DNA follows: TGTGCCAGCAGCTTAGTGGGCAGGGGGGATGAAAAACTGTTTTTT. Amino acid sequence: CASSLVGRGDEKLFF.

The rearrangement joins TRBV6-4 to TRBJ1-3, with D possibly being TRBD1 (6 bases). V dropped 9 bases and J dropped 4 bases, with 13 bases sitting between them. The CDR3 length is 13 residues. Looked up from germline, CDR1 is MRHNA and CDR2 is SNTAGT. CDR3: CARLQGLGNTIYF. Written as DNA, the CDR3 is TGTGCCAGGCTACAGGGATTGGGAAACACCATATATTTT.

The rearrangement joins TRBV11-3 to TRBJ1-2; 7 nucleotides align to TRBD1. The junction had 5 bases not matched to a gene; V was cut back by 4 bases and J by 3 bases. Germline CDR1 and CDR2: SGHNT and YENEEA. The CDR3 sequence is 14 residues long. In DNA form, the CDR3 reads TGTGCCAGCAGCTCCACAGGGGCCGACTATGGCTACACCTTC. Its protein product is CASSSTGADYGYTF.

This clone was seen a single time. The chain joins TRBV15 to TRBJ2-2; 12 bases are a match to TRBD1. The CDR3 contains 19 residues. CDR1 is LNHNV and CDR2 is YYDKDF in the germline V gene (reference sequence). V lost 3 bases, J lost 6 bases, and 14 bases stayed unmatched. The CDR3 here is CATSRGQGARAPFAGELFF. CDR3 DNA: TGTGCCACCAGCAGGGGACAGGGGGCGAGGGCCCCTTTCGCCGGGGAGCTGTTTTTT.

The chain combines TRBV9 with TRBJ2-5, with 11 bases matching TRBD2. The CDR3 sequence is 17 residues long. The V segment lost 0 bases and the J segment 1 base; nucleotides outside the gene matches: 5. Germline CDR1 is SGDLS and CDR2 is YYNGEE. CDR3 protein: CASSVGLAGGSQETQYF. The CDR3 DNA reads TGTGCCAGCAGCGTAGGTTTAGCGGGGGGGAGCCAAGAGACCCAGTACTTC.

This clone was seen only once. CDR3 region: CASSSTRINTEAFF. The CDR3 DNA reads TGTGCCAGCAGCTCGACAAGGATCAACACTGAAGCTTTCTTT. The V gene is TRBV5-4, the J gene TRBJ1-1, with D hard to call. Germline values: CDR1 SGHNT, CDR2 YYREEE (reference sequence). CDR3 size: 14 residues. Trimming took off 3 bases at V and 2 bases at J, with 11 bases between the two ends. Filled out from reference TRBV5-4 and TRBJ1-1, the complete variable domain reads ETGVTQSPTHLIKTRGQQVTLRCSSQSGHNTVSWYQQALGQGPQFIFQYYREEENGRGNFPPRFSGLQFPNYSSELNVNALELDDSALYLCASSSTRINTEAFFGQGTRLTVV.

The V call is TRBV27, the J call TRBJ2-2; tentatively, D is TRBD1 (6 bases). V shed 3 bases and J shed 2 bases, with 10 bases lying between them. The CDR3 has 15 residues. Per germline, CDR1 MNHEY and CDR2 SMNVEV (reference sequence). This CDR3 is CASSLGAKNTGELFF. The CDR3, as DNA: TGTGCCAGCAGTTTGGGGGCCAAAAACACCGGGGAGCTGTTTTTT.

J is TRBJ2-3 and V is TRBV9; possibly TRBD1 for D (6 bases). Trimming shortened V by 4 bases and J by 5 bases, and 20 bases separated the two germline ends. Germline CDR1 SGDLS, CDR2 YYNGEE. The length of the CDR3 is 16 residues. CDR3 in amino acids: CASSPPWDLGGDTQYF. The CDR3 nucleotides are TGTGCCAGCAGCCCACCTTGGGACCTAGGGGGAGATACGCAGTATTTT.

V usage is TRBV5-4 and J usage is TRBJ1-5; D perhaps matches TRBD1 (6 bases). The CDR3 loop spans 17 amino acids. Between the trimmed V and J ends, which lost 4 bases and 4 bases, there was a span of 21 bases. The V gene's germline CDR1 is SGHNT and CDR2 YYREEE (reference sequence). The CDR3 is CASSHGGADGQNQPQHF. The CDR3 DNA reads TGTGCCAGCAGCCACGGGGGGGCGGATGGGCAAAATCAGCCCCAGCATTTT.

The rearrangement joins TRBV28 to TRBJ1-5; D is undetermined. This CDR3 has 14 amino acids. V gave up 3 bases and J gave up 2 bases, with 8 bases separating them. In germline, CDR1 is MDHEN, CDR2 SYDVKM. CDR3 coding DNA: TGTGCCAGCAGTTTTGCGCACGGCAATCAGCCCCAGCATTTT. Residues: CASSFAHGNQPQHF.

Worth noting for this clone: The sample carries other DNA sequences with the same CDR3. V is TRBV9 and J is TRBJ2-7; 7 nucleotides agree with TRBD1. This CDR3 has 15 residues. V trimming: 0 bases; J trimming: 3 bases; junction bases outside the gene matches: 6. Per the germline V gene, CDR1 is SGDLS and CDR2 is YYNGEE. CDR3 residues: CASSVGPDRDYEQYF. The CDR3 region has the DNA TGTGCCAGCAGCGTAGGGCCTGACAGGGACTACGAGCAGTACTTC. Full variable domain (remainder filled in from reference TRBV9 and TRBJ2-7): DSGVTQTPKHLITATGQRVTLRCSPRSGDLSVYWYQQSLDQGLQFLIQYYNGEERAKGNILERFSAQQFPDLHSELNLSSLELGDSALYFCASSVGPDRDYEQYFGPGTRLTVT.

V usage is TRBV28 and J usage is TRBJ1-2; TRBD1 matches 10 bases. CDR1 is MDHEN, CDR2 SYDVKM, per germline. V lost 6 bases and J lost 2; bases outside the gene matches: 12. CDR3 length: 17 amino acids. The CDR3 spells CASSQTGTGATNYGYTF. The CDR3 region has the DNA TGTGCCAGCAGCCAAACCGGGACAGGGGCGACAAACTATGGCTACACCTTC.

This sequence joins TRBV6-5 and TRBJ1-5, with 9 bases lining up with TRBD1. Germline-derived CDR1 and CDR2 are MNHEY and SVGAGI. With 5 bases clipped from V and 5 bases from J, the junction kept 7 bases outside the gene matches. The CDR3 sequence is 15 residues long. This chain's CDR3 is CASSRWTGEDQPQHF. DNA for the CDR3: TGTGCCAGCAGTAGGTGGACAGGGGAGGATCAGCCCCAGCATTTT.

The genes are TRBV5-6 and TRBJ2-5; possibly TRBD1 for D (5 bases). The V gene lost 4 bases and the J gene lost 5 bases, with 15 bases spanning the gap. The CDR3 sequence is 14 residues long. Germline loops: CDR1 SGHDT, CDR2 YYEEEE. CDR3 sequence (DNA): TGTGCCAGCAGCGCGCAGGGCGGCAGGGAGACCCAGTACTTC. Its translation is CASSAQGGRETQYF.

V usage is TRBV6-1 and J usage is TRBJ2-2, with D possibly matching TRBD1 (5 bases). The CDR3 spans 15 residues. Trimming left V 6 bases short and J 1 base short, with 12 bases between. CDR1 is MNHNS, CDR2 SASEGT, per germline. CDR3 sequence reads: CASRPSRVNTGELFF. In DNA form, the CDR3 reads TGTGCCAGCAGGCCAAGCAGGGTGAACACCGGGGAGCTGTTTTTT.

This clone was seen just once. V and J are TRBV7-9 and TRBJ1-5; 8 bases agree with TRBD1. There are 15 residues in the CDR3. Germline CDR1 SEHNR, CDR2 FQNEAQ (reference sequence). V shed 0 bases and J 7 bases; nucleotides not matched to a gene: 5. CDR3 bases: TGTGCCAGCAGCTTAGCCGACAGGGGTGAACAGCCCCAGCATTTT. Translated: CASSLADRGEQPQHF. Full variable domain (missing parts from reference TRBV7-9 and TRBJ1-5): DTGVSQNPRHKITKRGQNVTFRCDPISEHNRLYWYRQTLGQGPEFLTYFQNEAQLEKSRLLSDRFSAERPKGSFSTLEIQRTEQGDSAMYLCASSLADRGEQPQHFGDGTRLSIL.

This chain connects TRBV7-2 to TRBJ2-5, with D possibly matching TRBD2 (5 bases). With 5 bases removed from V and 2 bases from J, the gap between germline ends came to 12 bases. Germline V gene lookup returns CDR1 SGHTA and CDR2 FQGNSA. This CDR3 has 14 amino acids. The CDR3 nucleotides are TGTGCCAGCAGCCAACCAACGGGACAAGAGACCCAGTACTTC. Translated, it gives CASSQPTGQETQYF. The whole variable domain, remainder taken from reference TRBV7-2 and TRBJ2-5, is GAGVSQSPSNKVTEKGKDVELRCDPISGHTALYWYRQSLGQGLEFLIYFQGNSAPDKSGLPSDRFSAERTGGSVSTLTIQRTQQEDSAVYLCASSQPTGQETQYFGPGTRLLVL.

This clone came up once. This chain uses TRBV7-6 with TRBJ1-4; 7 positions match TRBD1. J lost 8 bases, V lost 5 bases, and 8 bases had no gene match. Germline assignment: CDR1 SGHVS and CDR2 FNYEAQ. The length of the CDR3 is 14 residues. The CDR3 sequence: CASSPRTGAEKLFF. CDR3 DNA: TGTGCCAGCAGCCCCAGGACAGGCGCCGAAAAACTGTTTTTT.